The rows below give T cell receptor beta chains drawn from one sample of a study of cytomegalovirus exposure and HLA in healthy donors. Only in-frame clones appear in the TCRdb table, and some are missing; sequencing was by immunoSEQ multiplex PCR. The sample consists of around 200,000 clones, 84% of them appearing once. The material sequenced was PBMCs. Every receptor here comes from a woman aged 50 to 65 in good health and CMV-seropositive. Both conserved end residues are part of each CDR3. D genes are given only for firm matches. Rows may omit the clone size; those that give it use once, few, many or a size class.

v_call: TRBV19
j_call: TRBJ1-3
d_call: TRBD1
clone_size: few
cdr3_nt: TGTGCCACCTCGTGGGGACAGCAAAACACCATATATTTT
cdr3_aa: CATSWGQQNTIYF

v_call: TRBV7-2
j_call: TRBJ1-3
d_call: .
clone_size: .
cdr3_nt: TGTGCCAGCAGCGTAACAGGGACTGGAAACACCATATATTTT
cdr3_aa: CASSVTGTGNTIYF

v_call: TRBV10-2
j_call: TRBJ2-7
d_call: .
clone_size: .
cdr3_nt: TGCGCCAGCAGCGCCGGGTTTTCACGGGAGCAGTACTTC
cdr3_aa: CASSAGFSREQYF

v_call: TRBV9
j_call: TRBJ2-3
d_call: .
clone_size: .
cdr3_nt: TGTGCCAGCAGCGTAGATCGCAGTGGGGCTTTCACAGATACGCAGTATTTT
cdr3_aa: CASSVDRSGAFTDTQYF

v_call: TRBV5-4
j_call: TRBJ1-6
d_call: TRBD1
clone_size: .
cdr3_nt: TGTGCCAGCAGCGGGACAGGGAAGAATTCACCCCTCCACTTT
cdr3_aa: CASSGTGKNSPLHF

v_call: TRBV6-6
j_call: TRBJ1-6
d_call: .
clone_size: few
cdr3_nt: TGTGCCAGCAGTTCCCACCTATCGGTAAATTCACCCCTCCACTTT
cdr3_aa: CASSSHLSVNSPLHF

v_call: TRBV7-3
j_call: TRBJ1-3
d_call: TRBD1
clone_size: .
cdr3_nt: TGTGCCAGCAGCTTAAGTAAGGGGGCGGCGGCTGGAAACACCATATATTTT
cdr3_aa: CASSLSKGAAAGNTIYF

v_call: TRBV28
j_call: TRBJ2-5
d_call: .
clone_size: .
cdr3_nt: TGTGCCAGCAGTCCTCCCTTCGCCAGGATCGGAGAGACCCAGTACTTC
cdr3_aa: CASSPPFARIGETQYF

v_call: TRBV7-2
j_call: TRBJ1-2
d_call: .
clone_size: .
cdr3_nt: TGTGCCAGCAGCTCCTCGACAGGATTTACCAGTGGCTACACCTTC
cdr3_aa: CASSSSTGFTSGYTF

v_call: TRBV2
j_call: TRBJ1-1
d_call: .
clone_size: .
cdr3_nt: TGTGCCAGCAGTGGGACATTGAACACTGAAGCTTTCTTT
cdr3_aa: CASSGTLNTEAFF

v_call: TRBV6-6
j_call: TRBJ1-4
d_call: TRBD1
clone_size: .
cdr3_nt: TGTGCCAGCAGTTACTCGCGGACAGGCTATAATGAAAAACTGTTTTTT
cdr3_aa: CASSYSRTGYNEKLFF

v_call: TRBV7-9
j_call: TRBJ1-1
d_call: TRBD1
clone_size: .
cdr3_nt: TGTGCCAGAAGGGGGCCGGATATGGATTTCTTT
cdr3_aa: CARRGPDMDFF

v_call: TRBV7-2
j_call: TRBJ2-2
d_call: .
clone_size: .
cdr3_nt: TGTGCCAGCAGCTCGGGTGGCTCAGGGGAGCTGTTTTTT
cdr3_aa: CASSSGGSGELFF

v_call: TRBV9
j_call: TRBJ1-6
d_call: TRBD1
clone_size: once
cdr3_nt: TGTGCCAGCAGCGTGGGGGACAGGGGGCAGTCACCCCTCCACTTT
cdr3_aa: CASSVGDRGQSPLHF

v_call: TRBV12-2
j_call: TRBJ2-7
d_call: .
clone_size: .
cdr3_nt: TGTGCAAGTCGCGAGGGGGGGGACTACTACGAGCAGTACTTC
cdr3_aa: CASREGGDYYEQYF

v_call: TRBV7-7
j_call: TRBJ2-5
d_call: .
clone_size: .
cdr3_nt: TGTGCTAGCAGCCAGGTTGGGGCGCAAGAGACCCAGTACTTC
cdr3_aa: CASSQVGAQETQYF

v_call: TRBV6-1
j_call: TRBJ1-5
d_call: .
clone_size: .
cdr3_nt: TGTGCCACCCGAGGAGGGGGCAATCAGCCCCAGCATTTT
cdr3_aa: CATRGGGNQPQHF

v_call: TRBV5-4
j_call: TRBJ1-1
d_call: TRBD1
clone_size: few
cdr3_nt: TGTGCCAGCAGCACGGGGACAGGGAACACTGAAGCTTTCTTT
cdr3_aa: CASSTGTGNTEAFF

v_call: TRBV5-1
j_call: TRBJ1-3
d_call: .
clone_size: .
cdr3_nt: TGCGCCAGCAGCTCGGTGGGGGGGCGCCCCTCTGGAAACACCATATATTTT
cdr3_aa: CASSSVGGRPSGNTIYF

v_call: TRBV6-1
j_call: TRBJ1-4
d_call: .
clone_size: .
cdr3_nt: TGTGCCAGCAGTGAAGCGGGCACGGTGCGAGAAAAACTGTTTTTT
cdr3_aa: CASSEAGTVREKLFF

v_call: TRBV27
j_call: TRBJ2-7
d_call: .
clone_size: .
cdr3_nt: TGTGCCAGCAGTTTATACGGGGGTCCCTACGAGCAGTACTTC
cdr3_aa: CASSLYGGPYEQYF

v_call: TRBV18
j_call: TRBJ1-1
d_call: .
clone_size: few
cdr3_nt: TGTGCCAGCTCACCACTACAGGAGGGCACTGAAGCTTTCTTT
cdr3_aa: CASSPLQEGTEAFF

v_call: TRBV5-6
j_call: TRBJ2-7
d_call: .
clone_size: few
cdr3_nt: TGTGCCAGCAGCTTGGCCGAGGGTCAAGGGCAGTACTTC
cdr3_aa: CASSLAEGQGQYF

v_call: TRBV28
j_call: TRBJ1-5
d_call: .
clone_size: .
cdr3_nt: TGTGCCAGCAGTCCATCATCTAGTCAGCCCCAGCATTTT
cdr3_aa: CASSPSSSQPQHF

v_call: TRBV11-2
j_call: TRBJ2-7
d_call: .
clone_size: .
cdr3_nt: TGTGCCAGCAGCTTTCCACAGGGTTCCTACGAGCAGTACTTC
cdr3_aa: CASSFPQGSYEQYF

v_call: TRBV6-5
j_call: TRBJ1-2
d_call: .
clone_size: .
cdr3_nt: TGTGCCAGCAGGGGTGGGGCCTCCGGCTATGGCTACACCTTC
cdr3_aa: CASRGGASGYGYTF

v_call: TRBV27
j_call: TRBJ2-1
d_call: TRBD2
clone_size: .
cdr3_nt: TGTGCCAGCAGTCGGACTAGCTACAATGAGCAGTTCTTC
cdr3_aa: CASSRTSYNEQFF

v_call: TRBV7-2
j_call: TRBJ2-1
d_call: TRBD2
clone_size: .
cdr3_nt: TGTGCCAGCAGCCCCACACTGAGAGCGGGGGGCCACAATGAGCAGTTCTTC
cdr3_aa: CASSPTLRAGGHNEQFF

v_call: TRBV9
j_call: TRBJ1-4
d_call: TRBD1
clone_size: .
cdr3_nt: TGTGCCAGCAGCCCCAGACAGGGGATGGGGTCGACTAATGAAAAACTGTTTTTT
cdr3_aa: CASSPRQGMGSTNEKLFF

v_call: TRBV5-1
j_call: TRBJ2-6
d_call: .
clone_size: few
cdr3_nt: TGCGCCAGCAGCTTCTACAACAGGGACGGGGCCAACGTCCTGACTTTC
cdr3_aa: CASSFYNRDGANVLTF

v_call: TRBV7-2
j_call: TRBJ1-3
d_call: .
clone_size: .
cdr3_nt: TGTGCCAGCAGCTTCGGTCCCCCAGGGGGAAACACCATATATTTT
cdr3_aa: CASSFGPPGGNTIYF

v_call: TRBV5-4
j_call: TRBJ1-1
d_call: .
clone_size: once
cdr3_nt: TGTGCCAGCAGTTCACAGGGATTGAACACTGAAGCTTTCTTT
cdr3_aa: CASSSQGLNTEAFF

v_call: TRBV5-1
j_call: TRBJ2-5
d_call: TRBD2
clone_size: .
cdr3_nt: TGCGCCAGCAGCTCCGGGACTAGCGGGGGGAGACTCACGTCAGAGACCCAGTACTTC
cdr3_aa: CASSSGTSGGRLTSETQYF

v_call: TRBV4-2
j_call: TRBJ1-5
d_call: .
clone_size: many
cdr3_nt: TGTGCCAGCAGCCAGTTACAGGGCGGTCAGCCCCAGCATTTT
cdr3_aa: CASSQLQGGQPQHF

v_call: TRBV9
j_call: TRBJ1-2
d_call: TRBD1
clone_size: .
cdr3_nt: TGTGCCAGCAGCGGATGGGACAGGGAGGGCTACACCTTC
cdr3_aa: CASSGWDREGYTF

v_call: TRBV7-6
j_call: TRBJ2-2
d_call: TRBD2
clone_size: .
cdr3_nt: TGTGCCAGCAGCTTTGGGGGGGAGGTGAACACCGGGGAGCTGTTTTTT
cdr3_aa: CASSFGGEVNTGELFF

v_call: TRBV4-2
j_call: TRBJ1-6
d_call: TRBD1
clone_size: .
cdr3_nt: TGTGCCAGCAGCTTGGACAGGGATAATTCACCCCTCCACTTT
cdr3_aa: CASSLDRDNSPLHF

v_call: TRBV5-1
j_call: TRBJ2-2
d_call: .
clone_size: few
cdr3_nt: TGCGCCAGCAGCTTGGACACGAACACCGGGGAGCTGTTTTTT
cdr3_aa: CASSLDTNTGELFF

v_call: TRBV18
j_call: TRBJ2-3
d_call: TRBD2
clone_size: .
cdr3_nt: TGTGCCAGCTCACCAGGGGCCGGGGGGGCAGGAGATACGCAGTATTTT
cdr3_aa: CASSPGAGGAGDTQYF

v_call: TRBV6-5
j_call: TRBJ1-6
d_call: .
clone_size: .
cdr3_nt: TGTGCCAGCAGTTACTCGTCGGGGAGAAATTCACCCCTCCACTTT
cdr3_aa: CASSYSSGRNSPLHF

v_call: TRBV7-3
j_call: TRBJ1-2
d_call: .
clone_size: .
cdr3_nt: TGTGCCAGCAGCCCGAACGCCGGGAAGACTAATGGCTACACCTTC
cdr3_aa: CASSPNAGKTNGYTF

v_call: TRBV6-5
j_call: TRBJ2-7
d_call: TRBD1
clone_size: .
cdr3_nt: TGTGCCAGCAGTGCTACGGACAGGGGACCCTACGAGCAGTACTTC
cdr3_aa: CASSATDRGPYEQYF

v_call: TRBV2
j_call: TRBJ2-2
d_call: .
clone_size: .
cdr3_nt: TGTGCCAGCAGACAGGGTTCAGGAACCGGGGAGCTGTTTTTT
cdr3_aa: CASRQGSGTGELFF

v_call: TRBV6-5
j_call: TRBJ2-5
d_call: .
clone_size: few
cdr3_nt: TGTGCCAGCAGTTACTTACCCTATATCCAAGAGACCCAGTACTTC
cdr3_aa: CASSYLPYIQETQYF

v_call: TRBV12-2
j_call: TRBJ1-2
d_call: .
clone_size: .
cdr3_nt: TGTGCAAGTCACTATGGGCAGACGAGGGACTACACCTTC
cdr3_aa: CASHYGQTRDYTF